This TCR beta chain originates from a study of T cells in Graves' hyperthyroidism and ophthalmopathy. It was RNA transcripts that yielded the amplified TCR beta CDR3 regions. In the first-round RT-PCR of the TCR CDR3, the HTBI primer set was used. TCRdb itself ran the multiplex PCR reads through MiXCR, one entry per CDR3 protein. The table has a few hundred thousand distinct CDR3 sequences, less than 20% seen once. Trimming stripped 4 bases from V and 3 bases from J, with 16 bases between. The germline V gene encodes CDR1 LNHDA and CDR2 SQIVND (reference sequence). The CDR3 has 15 amino acids. This clonotype showed up just a few times.

The chain couples TRBV19 to TRBJ2-7, with D possibly matching TRBD1 (6 bases). Material: blood. The receptor comes from a woman in her twenties or thirties with Graves' hyperthyroidism. CDR3 in amino acids: CASSTKGGEVYEQYF. The CDR3 bases are TGTGCCAGTAGTACAAAAGGGGGAGAAGTCTACGAGCAGTACTTC.